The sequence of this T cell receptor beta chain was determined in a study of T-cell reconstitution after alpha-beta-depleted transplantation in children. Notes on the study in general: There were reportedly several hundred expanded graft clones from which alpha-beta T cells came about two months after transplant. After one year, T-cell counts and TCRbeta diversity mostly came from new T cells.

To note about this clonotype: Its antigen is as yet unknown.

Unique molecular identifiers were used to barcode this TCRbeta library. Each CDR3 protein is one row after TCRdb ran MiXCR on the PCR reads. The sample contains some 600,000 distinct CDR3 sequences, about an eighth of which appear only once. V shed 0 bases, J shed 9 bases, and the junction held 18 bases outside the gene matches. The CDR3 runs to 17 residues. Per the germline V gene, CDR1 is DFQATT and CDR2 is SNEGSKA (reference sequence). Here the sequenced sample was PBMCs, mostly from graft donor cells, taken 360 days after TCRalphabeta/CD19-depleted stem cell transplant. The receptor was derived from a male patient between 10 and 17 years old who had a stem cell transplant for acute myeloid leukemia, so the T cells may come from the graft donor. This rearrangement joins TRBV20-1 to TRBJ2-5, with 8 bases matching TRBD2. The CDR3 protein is CSARDRSGSTLLGAQYF. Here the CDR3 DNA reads TGCAGTGCTAGAGATCGAAGCGGGAGTACCCTTCTTGGGGCCCAGTACTTC.